The clone carrying this T cell receptor beta chain was counted ten times or more. Its target is not known. Semi-nested PCR with Nested Universal Primer A followed constant-region reverse priming of full-length variable regions. TCRdb re-analysed the 5' RACE reads in MiXCR, keeping a single row per CDR3 protein. The repertoire consists of tens of thousands of distinct CDR3 sequences, with around a quarter occurring once and the leading ten covering approximately 2.3%. Study results and caveats: The TCR gene usage of tumor memory CD4+ T cells clustered together with blood and lymph node memory CD4+ cells and with lymph node naive CD4+ cells. Tumor-infiltrating Treg TCR alpha and beta sequences overlapped most with tumor naive CD4+ T cells, then blood naive.

CD25-based Treg depletion was applied to purified naive CD4+ T cells. The sample consisted of naive CD4+ T cells sorted from blood. Subset indicated: naive CD4+ T cells, CD4+CD45RA+CD25-. The TCR sequence derives from a female donor with breast cancer.

CDR3 residues: CSALGGTDESVPQHF. The CDR3 nucleotides read TGCAGTGCTTTGGGGGGGACAGACGAATCAGTTCCCCAGCATTTT. V and J are TRBV20-1 and TRBJ1-5, with 7 nucleotides matching TRBD1. Germline loops: CDR1 DFQATT, CDR2 SNEGSKA (reference sequence). This CDR3 comprises 15 residues. Germline trimming cut 5 bases from V and 10 bases from J; bases unmatched to any gene: 17.